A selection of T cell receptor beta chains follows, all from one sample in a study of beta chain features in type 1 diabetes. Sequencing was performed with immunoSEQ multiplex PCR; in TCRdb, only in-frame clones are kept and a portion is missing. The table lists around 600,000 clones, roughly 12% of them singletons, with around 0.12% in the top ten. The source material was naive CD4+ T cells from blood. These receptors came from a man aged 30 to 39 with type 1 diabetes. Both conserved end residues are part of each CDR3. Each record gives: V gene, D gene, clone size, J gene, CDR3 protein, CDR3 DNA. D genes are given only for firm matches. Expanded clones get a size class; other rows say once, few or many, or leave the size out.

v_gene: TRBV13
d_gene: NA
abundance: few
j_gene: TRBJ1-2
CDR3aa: CASSLGGNYGYTF
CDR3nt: TGTGCCAGCAGCTTAGGGGGCAACTATGGCTACACCTTC

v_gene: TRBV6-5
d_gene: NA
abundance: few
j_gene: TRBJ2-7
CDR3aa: CASSYSGSAYEQYF
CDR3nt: TGTGCCAGCAGTTACTCCGGGAGTGCCTACGAGCAGTACTTC

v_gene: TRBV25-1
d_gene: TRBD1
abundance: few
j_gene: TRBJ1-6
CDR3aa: CASSSQGFNSPLHF
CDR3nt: TGTGCCAGCAGTTCACAGGGGTTTAATTCACCCCTCCACTTT

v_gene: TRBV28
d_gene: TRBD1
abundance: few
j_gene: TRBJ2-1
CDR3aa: CASSSAGQGEGEQFF
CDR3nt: TGTGCCAGCAGTTCCGCGGGACAGGGGGAAGGTGAGCAGTTCTTC

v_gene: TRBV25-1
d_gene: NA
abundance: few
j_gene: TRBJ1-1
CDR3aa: CASSDHGGANTEAFF
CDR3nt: TGTGCCAGCAGTGACCACGGAGGGGCGAACACTGAAGCTTTCTTT

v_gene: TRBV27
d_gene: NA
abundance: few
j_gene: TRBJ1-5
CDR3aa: CASSSIRAYSNQPQHF
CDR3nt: TGTGCCAGCAGTTCTATCCGGGCTTATAGCAATCAGCCCCAGCATTTT

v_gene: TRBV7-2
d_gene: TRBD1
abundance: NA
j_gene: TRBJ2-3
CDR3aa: CASSLSGQHTDTQYF
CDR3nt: TGTGCCAGCAGCTTATCGGGACAGCACACAGATACGCAGTATTTT

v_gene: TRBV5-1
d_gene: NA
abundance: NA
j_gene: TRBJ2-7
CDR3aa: CASSLESYSYEQYF
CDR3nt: TGCGCCAGCAGCTTGGAGTCTTACTCCTACGAGCAGTACTTC

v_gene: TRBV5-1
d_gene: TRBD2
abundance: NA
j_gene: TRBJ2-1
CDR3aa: CASSSTAGEQFF
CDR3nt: TGCGCCAGCAGCTCCACAGCGGGGGAGCAGTTCTTC

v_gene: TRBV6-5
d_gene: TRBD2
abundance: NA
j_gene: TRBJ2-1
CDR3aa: CASLKQTSGGSEQFF
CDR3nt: TGTGCCAGCCTAAAGCAGACTAGCGGGGGGTCTGAGCAGTTCTTC

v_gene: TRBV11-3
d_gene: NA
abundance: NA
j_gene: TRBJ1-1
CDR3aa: CASSFTANTEAFF
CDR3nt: TGTGCCAGCAGCTTTACGGCTAACACTGAAGCTTTCTTT

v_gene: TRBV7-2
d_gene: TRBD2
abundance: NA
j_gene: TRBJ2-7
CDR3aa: CASSVTAGGPYEQYF
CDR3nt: TGTGCCAGCAGCGTGACAGCGGGGGGACCCTACGAGCAGTACTTC

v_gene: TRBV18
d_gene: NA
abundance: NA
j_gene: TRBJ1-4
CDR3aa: CASSPGWGREKLFF
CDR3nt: TGTGCCAGCTCACCTGGCTGGGGTAGAGAAAAACTGTTTTTT

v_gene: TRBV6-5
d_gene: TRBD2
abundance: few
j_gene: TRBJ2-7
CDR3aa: CACRLAGGDEQYF
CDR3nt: TGTGCCTGCCGGCTAGCGGGGGGCGACGAGCAGTACTTC

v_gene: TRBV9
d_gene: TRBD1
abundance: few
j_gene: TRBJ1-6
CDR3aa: CASSPQGEVNSPLHF
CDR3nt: TGTGCCAGCAGCCCCCAGGGGGAGGTTAATTCACCCCTCCACTTT

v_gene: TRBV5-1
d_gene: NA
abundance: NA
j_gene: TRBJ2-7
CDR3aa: CASSLKDSSYEQYF
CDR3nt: TGCGCCAGCAGCTTGAAAGACAGTTCCTACGAGCAGTACTTC

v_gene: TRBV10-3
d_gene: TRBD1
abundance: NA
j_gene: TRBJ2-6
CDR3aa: CAISTTGFDSGANVLTF
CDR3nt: TGTGCCATCAGCACGACAGGGTTTGACTCTGGGGCCAACGTCCTGACTTTC

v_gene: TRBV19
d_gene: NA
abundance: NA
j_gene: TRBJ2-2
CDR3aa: CASRPAHYGELFF
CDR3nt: TGTGCCAGTAGACCCGCTCATTACGGGGAGCTGTTTTTT

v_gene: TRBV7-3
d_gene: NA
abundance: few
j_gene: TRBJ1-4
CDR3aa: CASSLIPQGTNEKLFF
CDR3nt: TGTGCCAGCAGCTTAATCCCTCAGGGGACTAATGAAAAACTGTTTTTT

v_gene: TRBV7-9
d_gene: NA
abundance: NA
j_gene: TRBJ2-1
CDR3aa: CASRVTEYNEQFF
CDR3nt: TGTGCCAGCAGAGTTACGGAGTACAATGAGCAGTTCTTC

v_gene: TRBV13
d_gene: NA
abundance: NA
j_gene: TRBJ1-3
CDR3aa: CASSALRQRIYGNTIYF
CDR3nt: TGTGCCAGCAGCGCCCTTAGACAGAGGATTTATGGAAACACCATATATTTT

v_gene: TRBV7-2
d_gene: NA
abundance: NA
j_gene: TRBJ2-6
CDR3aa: CASVRGTPGANVLTF
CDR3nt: TGTGCCAGCGTGAGGGGGACCCCTGGGGCCAACGTCCTGACTTTC

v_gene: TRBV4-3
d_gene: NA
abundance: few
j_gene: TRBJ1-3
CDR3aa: CASSLNPGTIYF
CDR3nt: TGCGCCAGCAGCCTCAACCCGGGCACCATATATTTT

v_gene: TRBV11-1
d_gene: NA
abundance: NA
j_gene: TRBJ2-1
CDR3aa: CASSPIASSYNEQFF
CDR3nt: TGTGCCAGCAGCCCGATAGCGAGCTCCTACAATGAGCAGTTCTTC

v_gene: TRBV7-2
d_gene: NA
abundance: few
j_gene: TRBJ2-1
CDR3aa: CASSRNEQFF
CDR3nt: TGTGCCAGCAGCCGCAATGAGCAGTTCTTC

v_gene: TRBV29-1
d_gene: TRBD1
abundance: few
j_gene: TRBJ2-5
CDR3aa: CSVGTGSSETQYF
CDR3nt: TGCAGCGTCGGGACAGGGTCATCAGAGACCCAGTACTTC

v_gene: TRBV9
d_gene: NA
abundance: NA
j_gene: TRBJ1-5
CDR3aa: CASSVGVGDPSVQPQHF
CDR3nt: TGTGCCAGCAGCGTCGGGGTAGGGGACCCCAGCGTCCAGCCCCAGCATTTT

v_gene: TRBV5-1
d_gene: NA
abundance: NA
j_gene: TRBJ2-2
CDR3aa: CASSFLQGNTGELFF
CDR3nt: TGCGCCAGCAGCTTCTTACAGGGTAACACCGGGGAGCTGTTTTTT

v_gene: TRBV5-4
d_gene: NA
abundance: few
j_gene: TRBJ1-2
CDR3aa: CASSLSLEGSHGYTF
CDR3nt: TGTGCCAGCAGCTTGTCCCTCGAGGGGAGTCATGGCTACACCTTC

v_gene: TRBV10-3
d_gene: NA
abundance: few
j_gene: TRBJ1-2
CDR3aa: CAISPGQRGYTF
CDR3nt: TGTGCCATCAGCCCCGGACAACGAGGCTACACCTTC

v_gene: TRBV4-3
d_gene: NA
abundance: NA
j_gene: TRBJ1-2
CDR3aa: CASSQDLRGQSYGYTF
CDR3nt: TGCGCCAGCAGCCAAGATCTTCGGGGGCAAAGCTATGGCTACACCTTC

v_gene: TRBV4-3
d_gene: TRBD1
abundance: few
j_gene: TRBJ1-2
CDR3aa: CASSQITGQGNGYTF
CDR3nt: TGCGCCAGCAGCCAGATTACCGGACAGGGTAATGGCTACACCTTC

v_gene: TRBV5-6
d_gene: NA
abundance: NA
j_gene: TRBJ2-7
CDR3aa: CASSKGYEQYF
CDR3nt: TGTGCCAGCAGCAAAGGTTACGAGCAGTACTTC

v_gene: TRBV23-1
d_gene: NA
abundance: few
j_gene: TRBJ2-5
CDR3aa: CASRRKTPDLSQETQYF
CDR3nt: TGCGCCAGCAGACGCAAAACCCCGGACCTTAGCCAAGAGACCCAGTACTTC

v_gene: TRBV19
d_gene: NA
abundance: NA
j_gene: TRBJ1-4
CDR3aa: CASSINWTIGEKLFF
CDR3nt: TGTGCCAGTAGTATTAATTGGACGATCGGAGAAAAACTGTTTTTT

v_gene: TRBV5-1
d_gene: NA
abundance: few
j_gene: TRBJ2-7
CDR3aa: CASSLDGSVYEQYF
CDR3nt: TGCGCCAGCAGCTTGGACGGTTCGGTCTACGAGCAGTACTTC

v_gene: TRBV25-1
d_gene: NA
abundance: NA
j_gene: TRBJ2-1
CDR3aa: CASSALSGQKRDNEQFF
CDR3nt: TGTGCCAGCAGTGCCCTTTCGGGACAAAAGCGAGACAATGAGCAGTTCTTC

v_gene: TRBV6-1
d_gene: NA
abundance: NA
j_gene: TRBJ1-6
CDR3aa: CASSPDRIRSPLHF
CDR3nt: TGTGCCAGCAGCCCCGACAGGATTCGATCACCCCTCCACTTT

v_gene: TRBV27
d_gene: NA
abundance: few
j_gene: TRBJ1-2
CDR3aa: CASSLKERNYGYTF
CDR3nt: TGTGCCAGCAGTTTAAAGGAGAGAAACTATGGCTACACCTTC

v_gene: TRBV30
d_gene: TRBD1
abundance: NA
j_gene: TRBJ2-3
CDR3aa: CAWRGRQGLSTDTQYF
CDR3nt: TGTGCCTGGAGGGGGAGACAGGGGTTGAGCACAGATACGCAGTATTTT

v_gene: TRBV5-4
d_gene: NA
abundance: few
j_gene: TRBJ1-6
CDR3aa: CASSSPGRINSPLHF
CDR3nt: TGTGCCAGCAGCAGCCCAGGACGGATTAATTCACCCCTCCACTTT

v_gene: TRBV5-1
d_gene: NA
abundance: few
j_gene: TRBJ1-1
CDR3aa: CASSLLLQGEGEAFF
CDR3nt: TGCGCCAGCAGCTTGCTTTTGCAAGGGGAGGGTGAAGCTTTCTTT

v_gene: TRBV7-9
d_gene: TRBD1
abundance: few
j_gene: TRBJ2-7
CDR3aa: CASRGTANYEQYF
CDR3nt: TGTGCCAGCAGGGGGACAGCCAACTACGAGCAGTACTTC

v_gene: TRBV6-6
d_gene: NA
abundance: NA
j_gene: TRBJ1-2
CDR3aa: CASRRQSPDGYTF
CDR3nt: TGTGCCAGCAGGCGACAAAGTCCGGATGGCTACACCTTC

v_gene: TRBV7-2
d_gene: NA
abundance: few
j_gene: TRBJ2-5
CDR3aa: CASSVIRGGETQYF
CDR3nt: TGTGCCAGCAGCGTAATCAGGGGTGGGGAGACCCAGTACTTC

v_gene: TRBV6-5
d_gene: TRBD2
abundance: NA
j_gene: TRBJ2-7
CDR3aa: CASSMSGDAYEQYF
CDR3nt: TGTGCCAGCAGTATGAGCGGGGACGCCTACGAGCAGTACTTC

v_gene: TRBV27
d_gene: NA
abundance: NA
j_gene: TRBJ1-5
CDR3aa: CASSLSRRGAQPQHF
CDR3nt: TGTGCCAGCAGTTTATCCAGGCGGGGTGCCCAGCCCCAGCATTTT

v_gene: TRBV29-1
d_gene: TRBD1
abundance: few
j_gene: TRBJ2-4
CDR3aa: CSVYYRGIAKNIQYF
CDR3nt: TGCAGCGTATATTACAGGGGGATAGCCAAAAACATTCAGTACTTC

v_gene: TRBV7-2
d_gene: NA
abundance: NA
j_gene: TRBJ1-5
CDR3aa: CASSLQGDQPQHF
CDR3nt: TGTGCCAGCAGCTTACAAGGCGACCAGCCCCAGCATTTT

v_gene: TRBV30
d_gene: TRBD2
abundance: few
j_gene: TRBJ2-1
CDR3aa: CAWSVLGLAGNEQFF
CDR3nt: TGTGCCTGGAGTGTACTGGGACTAGCGGGCAATGAGCAGTTCTTC

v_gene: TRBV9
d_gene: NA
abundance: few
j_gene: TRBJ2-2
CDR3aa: CASTHYTGELFF
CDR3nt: TGTGCCAGCACCCACTACACCGGGGAGCTGTTTTTT

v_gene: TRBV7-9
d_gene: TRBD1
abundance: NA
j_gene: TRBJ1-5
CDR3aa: CASSLSRDRGLEPQHF
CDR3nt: TGTGCCAGCAGCTTAAGCCGGGACAGGGGCCTAGAGCCCCAGCATTTT

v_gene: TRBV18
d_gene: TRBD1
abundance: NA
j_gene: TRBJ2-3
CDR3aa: CASSPGQGINTQYF
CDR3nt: TGTGCCAGCTCACCTGGACAGGGGATAAATACGCAGTATTTT

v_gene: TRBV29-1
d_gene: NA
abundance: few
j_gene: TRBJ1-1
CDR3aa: CSVGGTEAFF
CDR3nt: TGCAGCGTTGGAGGCACTGAAGCTTTCTTT

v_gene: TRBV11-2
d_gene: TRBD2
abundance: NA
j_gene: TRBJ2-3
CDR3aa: CASSPGTSGLTDTQYF
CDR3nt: TGTGCCAGCAGCCCCGGGACTAGCGGACTCACAGATACGCAGTATTTT

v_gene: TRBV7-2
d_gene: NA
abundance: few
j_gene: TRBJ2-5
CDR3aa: CASSLGGGFETQYF
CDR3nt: TGTGCCAGCAGCTTAGGCGGTGGTTTTGAGACCCAGTACTTC

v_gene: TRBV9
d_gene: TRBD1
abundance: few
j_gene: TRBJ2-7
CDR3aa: CASSPRTGDDSYEQYF
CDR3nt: TGTGCCAGCAGCCCGCGGACAGGGGACGACTCCTACGAGCAGTACTTC

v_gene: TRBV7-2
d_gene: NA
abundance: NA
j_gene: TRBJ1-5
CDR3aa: CASSFGRDQPQHF
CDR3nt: TGTGCCAGCAGCTTCGGACGCGATCAGCCCCAGCATTTT

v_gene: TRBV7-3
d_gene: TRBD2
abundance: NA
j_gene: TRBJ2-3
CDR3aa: CASSPRTSGSDTQYF
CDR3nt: TGTGCCAGCAGCCCTCGGACTAGCGGCTCAGATACGCAGTATTTT